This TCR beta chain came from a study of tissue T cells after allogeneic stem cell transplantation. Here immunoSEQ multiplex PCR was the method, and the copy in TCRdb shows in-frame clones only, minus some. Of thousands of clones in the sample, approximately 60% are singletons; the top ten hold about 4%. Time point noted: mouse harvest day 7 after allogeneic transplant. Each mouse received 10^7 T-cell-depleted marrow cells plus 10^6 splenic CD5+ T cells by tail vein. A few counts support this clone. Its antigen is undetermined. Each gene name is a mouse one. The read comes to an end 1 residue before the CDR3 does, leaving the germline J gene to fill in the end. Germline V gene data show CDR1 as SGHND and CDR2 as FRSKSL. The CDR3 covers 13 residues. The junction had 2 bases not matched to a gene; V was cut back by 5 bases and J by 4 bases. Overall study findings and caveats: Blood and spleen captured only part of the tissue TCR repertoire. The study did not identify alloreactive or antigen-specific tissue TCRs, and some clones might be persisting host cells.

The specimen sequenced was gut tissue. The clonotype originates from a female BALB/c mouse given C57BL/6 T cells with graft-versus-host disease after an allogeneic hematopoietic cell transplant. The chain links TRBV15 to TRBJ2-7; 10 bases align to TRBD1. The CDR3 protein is CASSRGQGYEQYF. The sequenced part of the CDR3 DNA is TGTGCCAGCAGTCGGGGACAGGGGTATGAACAGTAC.